This TCR beta chain was recorded in a study of spatial heterogeneity in lung cancer. Study overall: Across the raw uncorrected reads, a unique TCR and UMI combination was observed, on average, more than ten times. Regarding the study as a whole: The number of expanded tumor alpha and beta chains correlated with mutation number. Estimated coverage of tumor T cells was 5.5% to 8.5% for alpha and roughly 13% for beta chains.

In regard to this clonotype: The target antigen is unknown.

TCRdb independently ran MiXCR on the 5' RACE reads; one entry per CDR3 protein. The sample lists about 7,200 distinct CDR3 sequences; about 10% were seen once. Time point of the sample: sample taken at primary tumor resection. Whole RNA from tumor, nontumor lung or frozen PBMC was sequenced unsorted. The sample in question was lung tumor tissue, obtained at surgery. The TCR comes from a female donor with early-stage non-small cell lung cancer.

As DNA, the CDR3 is TGTGCCAGCAGTGATTATAATTCACCCCTCCACTTT. Translating it yields CASSDYNSPLHF. The chain couples TRBV12-3 or TRBV12-4 to TRBJ1-6, with D unclear. With 5 bases removed from V and 4 bases from J, the gap between germline ends came to 3 bases. CDR3 size: 12 residues.